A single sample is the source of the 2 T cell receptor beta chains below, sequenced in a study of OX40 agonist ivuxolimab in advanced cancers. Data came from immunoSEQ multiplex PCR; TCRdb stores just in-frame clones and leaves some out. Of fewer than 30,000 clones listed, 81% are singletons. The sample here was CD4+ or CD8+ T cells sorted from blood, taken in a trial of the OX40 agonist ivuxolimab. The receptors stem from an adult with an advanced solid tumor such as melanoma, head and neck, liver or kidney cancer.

The CDR3 spells CASSTRTSNTGELFF. Written as DNA, the CDR3 is TGTGCCAGCAGTACTCGGACGTCGAACACCGGGGAGCTGTTTTTT. This rearrangement joins TRBV6-1 to TRBJ2-2, with D uncertain. This CDR3 has 15 residues. Germline values: CDR1 MNHNS, CDR2 SASEGT. Trimming pared 5 bases from V and 0 bases from J, leaving 10 bases between.

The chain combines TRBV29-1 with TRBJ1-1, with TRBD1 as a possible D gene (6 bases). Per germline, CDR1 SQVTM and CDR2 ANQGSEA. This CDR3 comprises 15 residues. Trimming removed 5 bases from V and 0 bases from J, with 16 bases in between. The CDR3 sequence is CSVQQGLVVNTEAFF. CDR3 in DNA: TGCAGCGTTCAACAGGGTTTGGTGGTGAACACTGAAGCTTTCTTT.